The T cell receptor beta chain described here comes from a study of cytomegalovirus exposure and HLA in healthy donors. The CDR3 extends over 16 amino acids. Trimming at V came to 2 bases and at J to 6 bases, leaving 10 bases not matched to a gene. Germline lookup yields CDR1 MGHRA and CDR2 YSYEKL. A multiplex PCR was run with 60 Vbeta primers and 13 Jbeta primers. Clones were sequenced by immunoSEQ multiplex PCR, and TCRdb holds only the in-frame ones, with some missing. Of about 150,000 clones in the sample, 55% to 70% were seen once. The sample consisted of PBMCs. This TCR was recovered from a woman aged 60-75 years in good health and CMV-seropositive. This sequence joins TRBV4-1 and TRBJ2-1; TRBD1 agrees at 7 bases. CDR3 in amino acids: CASSQLFPRDSNEQFF. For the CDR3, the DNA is TGCGCCAGCAGCCAACTATTTCCCCGGGACAGCAATGAGCAGTTCTTC.